One and the same sample provided the 23 T cell receptor beta chains below, sequenced in a study of shared clonotypes between healthy human individuals. The data were produced by immunoSEQ multiplex PCR, yet TCRdb's version contains in-frame clones alone and is incomplete. Of about 2.4 million clones listed, 93% are singletons. The sample was naive CD4+ T cells from PBMCs. The subset here: CD45RA+ positively selected. All receptors come from a man younger than 35 in good health. Some clones in this sample may be carry-over from other donors' samples.

V gene TRBV7-2 combines with J gene TRBJ2-7; 8 bases are shared with TRBD2. This CDR3 has 16 amino acids. Unmatched junction bases numbered 10, after V lost 0 bases and J lost 6 bases. Germline-derived CDR1 and CDR2 are SGHTA and FQGNSA. The CDR3 loop reads CASSLAGSGGPLEQYF. The CDR3 DNA sequence: TGTGCCAGCAGCTTAGCGGGGTCGGGAGGGCCTCTCGAGCAGTACTTC.

V usage is TRBV18 and J usage is TRBJ1-4, with TRBD1 identical over 7 bases. After removal of 5 bases from V and 8 bases from J, the junction contained 8 bases not matched to a gene. The CDR3 is made up of 14 amino acids. Per the germline V gene, CDR1 is KGHSH and CDR2 is LQKENI. CDR3 sequence: CASSSQGGEEKLFF. The CDR3 DNA reads TGTGCCAGCTCATCTCAGGGGGGAGAAGAAAAACTGTTTTTT. Looking up the rest from reference TRBV18 and TRBJ1-4 gives the full variable domain: NAGVMQNPRHLVRRRGQEARLRCSPMKGHSHVYWYRQLPEEGLKFMVYLQKENIIDESGMPKERFSAEFPKEGPSILRIQQVVRGDSAAYFCASSSQGGEEKLFFGSGTQLSVL.

This clone was seen once. CDR3 sequence (DNA): TGTGCCAGTGGAAAGGACTTTAACTACGAGCAGTACTTC. Translated: CASGKDFNYEQYF. This chain connects TRBV9 to TRBJ2-7; a weak D match, TRBD2 (5 bases). CDR1 and CDR2 (germline): SGDLS, YYNGEE. V was cut by 8 bases and J by 3 bases, with 15 bases left in between. The CDR3 runs to 13 residues.

This clone was seen a few times. The J gene is TRBJ2-2, the V gene TRBV19, with D possibly TRBD2 on 5 matching bases. V lost 6 bases to trimming and J lost 0 bases, with 8 bases between them. Germline lookup yields CDR1 LNHDA and CDR2 SQIVND (reference sequence). This CDR3 comprises 14 residues. The CDR3 protein is CASRGSANTGELFF. CDR3 nucleotide sequence: TGTGCCAGTAGAGGTAGCGCGAACACCGGGGAGCTGTTTTTT.

Note on this clone: Other DNA sequences in this specimen translate into the identical CDR3. The chain uses TRBV28 and TRBJ2-1; D is uncertain. This CDR3 has 12 residues. V dropped 5 bases and J dropped 7 bases, with 9 bases sitting between them. Per the germline V gene, CDR1 is MDHEN and CDR2 is SYDVKM. The CDR3 region has the DNA TGTGCCAGCAGTCTTAGACGTAATGAGCAGTTCTTC. Residues: CASSLRRNEQFF.

V is TRBV11-3 and J is TRBJ2-7, with D perhaps TRBD1 (5 bases). Trimming removed 5 bases at V and 6 bases at J, with 8 bases between. Germline V gene data show CDR1 as SGHNT and CDR2 as YENEEA. CDR3 length: 11 residues. For the CDR3, the DNA is TGTGCCAGCAGCGGAACAGGCGAGCAGTACTTC. It codes for CASSGTGEQYF.

This chain connects TRBV6-4 to TRBJ2-2; D is undetermined. V was pared by 6 bases and J by 1 base, with 12 bases between. The CDR3 extends over 15 amino acids. Germline CDR1 is MRHNA and CDR2 is SNTAGT. The CDR3 sequence: CASRAVGVNTGELFF. The CDR3 DNA sequence: TGTGCCAGCAGAGCCGTCGGTGTGAACACCGGGGAGCTGTTTTTT.

The chain has TRBV6-1 and TRBJ1-6; the D gene is possibly TRBD1 (5 bases). Trimming cost V 7 bases and J 7 bases, with 14 bases left between them. CDR1 is MNHNS, CDR2 SASEGT, per germline. The CDR3 totals 14 residues. The CDR3 DNA follows: TGTGCCAGCACCTGGGGACGGGGCAATTCACCCCTCCACTTT. Its protein is CASTWGRGNSPLHF.

This chain joins TRBV5-1 and TRBJ2-2, with D hard to call. Trimming removed 2 bases from V and 6 bases from J, with 11 bases in between. Germline V gene lookup returns CDR1 SGHRS and CDR2 YFSETQ. This CDR3 spans 14 amino acids. CDR3 DNA: TGCGCCAGCAGCTTTAGATCCTTGGCCGGGGAGCTGTTTTTT. Protein product: CASSFRSLAGELFF.

This chain uses TRBV4-1 with TRBJ2-4; the D call may be TRBD1 or TRBD2 (5 bases each). Germline values: CDR1 MGHRA, CDR2 YSYEKL. V dropped 3 bases and J dropped 12 bases, with 15 bases sitting between them. The length of the CDR3 is 13 residues. The CDR3, as DNA: TGCGCCAGCAGCCAGGCCAAACAGGAGGCTCAGTACTTC. This encodes CASSQAKQEAQYF.

The chain uses TRBV2 and TRBJ1-3; D call uncertain. The CDR3 length is 14 residues. V shed 6 bases and J shed 4 bases, with 13 bases lying between them. The V gene's germline CDR1 is SNHLY and CDR2 FYNNEI. The CDR3 here is CASRSSFAGNTIYF. The CDR3 nucleotides read TGTGCCAGCAGGTCAAGCTTTGCGGGAAACACCATATATTTT.

As regards this clone: This CDR3 is also generated by other DNA sequences in the sample. The rearrangement uses TRBV30 and TRBJ1-3, with D perhaps matching TRBD1 (5 bases). V dropped 3 bases and J dropped 0 bases, with 6 bases sitting between them. The CDR3 covers 13 residues. Germline V gene data show CDR1 as GTSNPN and CDR2 as SVGIG (reference sequence). CDR3 in amino acids: CAWSGGSGNTIYF. The CDR3 DNA reads TGTGCCTGGAGCGGGGGCTCTGGAAACACCATATATTTT.

The chain couples TRBV6-1 to TRBJ1-4; weak D call: TRBD1 (6 bases). This CDR3 region has 14 residues. Trimming shortened V by 8 bases and J by 2 bases, and 12 bases separated the two germline ends. CDR1 and CDR2 (germline): MNHNS, SASEGT. The CDR3 nucleotides are TGTGCCAGCGTGAGGGGGGCGACTAATGAAAAACTGTTTTTT. The encoded protein is CASVRGATNEKLFF.

The chain has TRBV7-3 and TRBJ2-1; D is undetermined. Per germline, CDR1 SGHTA and CDR2 FQGTGA. Trimming took 5 bases from V and 8 from J, leaving 13 bases between them. The CDR3 runs to 13 residues. The CDR3 DNA follows: TGTGCCAGCAGCCTTCTGATTTCGGATGAGCAGTTCTTC. This codes for CASSLLISDEQFF.

The CDR3 loop is CASSHDRGEYGYTF. The CDR3 DNA reads as TGTGCCAGCAGTCATGACAGGGGAGAATATGGCTACACCTTC. The chain joins TRBV2 to TRBJ1-2; 8 positions agree with TRBD1. In germline, CDR1 is SNHLY, CDR2 FYNNEI. The CDR3 length is 14 residues. V was clipped by 5 bases and J by 5 bases; unmatched bases: 7.

V gene TRBV2 combines with J gene TRBJ2-3, with 9 bases identical to TRBD2. This CDR3 comprises 16 residues. The J segment lost 3 bases and the V segment lost 6 bases, leaving 10 bases of the junction unmatched. The germline V gene has CDR1 SNHLY and CDR2 FYNNEI. The CDR3 bases are TGTGCCAGCAGAGGCTTTAGCGGGAGAACAACAGATACGCAGTATTTT. This sequence encodes CASRGFSGRTTDTQYF. The variable domain in full, with the rest retrieved from reference TRBV2 and TRBJ2-3, is EPEVTQTPSHQVTQMGQEVILRCVPISNHLYFYWYRQILGQKVEFLVSFYNNEISEKSEIFDDQFSVERPDGSNFTLKIRSTKLEDSAMYFCASRGFSGRTTDTQYFGPGTRLTVL.

The gene calls are TRBV11-2 and TRBJ2-5; D perhaps matches TRBD1 (6 bases). Trimming removed 7 bases from V and 4 bases from J, with 19 bases in between. Germline values: CDR1 SGHAT, CDR2 FQNNGV. The CDR3 contains 15 residues. The CDR3 DNA reads TGTGCCAGCAATACCTCCGGGACACCCACAGAGACCCAGTACTTC. Translated: CASNTSGTPTETQYF. Together with reference TRBV11-2 and TRBJ2-5, the CDR3 gives the full variable domain: EAGVAQSPRYKIIEKRQSVAFWCNPISGHATLYWYQQILGQGPKLLIQFQNNGVVDDSQLPKDRFSAERLKGVDSTLKIQPAKLEDSAVYLCASNTSGTPTETQYFGPGTRLLVL.

The rearrangement joins TRBV13 to TRBJ2-7; D remains unclear. The CDR3 runs to 13 residues. In germline, CDR1 is PRHDT, CDR2 FYEKMQ (reference sequence). V was pared by 7 bases and J by 0 bases, with 10 bases between. The CDR3 here is CASTILPSYEQYF. The CDR3 DNA reads as TGTGCCAGCACCATCTTACCCTCCTACGAGCAGTACTTC.

The V call is TRBV4-1, the J call TRBJ2-1; D is uncertain. Germline loops: CDR1 MGHRA, CDR2 YSYEKL. The CDR3 covers 14 residues. Between the trimmed V and J ends, which lost 1 base and 4 bases, there was a span of 8 bases. This CDR3 is CASSQGRQYNEQFF. CDR3 in DNA: TGCGCCAGCAGCCAAGGTCGCCAGTACAATGAGCAGTTCTTC.

The rearrangement uses TRBV7-9 and TRBJ1-4, with TRBD1 matching 10 bases. Germline V gene sequence: CDR1 SEHNR, CDR2 FQNEAQ (reference sequence). The CDR3 is made up of 15 amino acids. V shed 5 bases, J shed 5 bases, and the junction held 5 bases outside the gene matches. CDR3 nucleotide sequence: TGTGCCAGCAGCAAGGGACAGGGGCAAAATGAAAAACTGTTTTTT. Amino acids: CASSKGQGQNEKLFF.

Concerning this clone: Other DNA sequences of this sample code for an identical CDR3. The chain employs TRBV9 and TRBJ1-5; 9 positions agree with TRBD1. The CDR3 extends over 14 amino acids. CDR1 is SGDLS, CDR2 YYNGEE, per germline. V shed 3 bases and J 4 bases; nucleotides not matched to a gene: 2. CDR3 sequence (DNA): TGTGCCAGCAGCGGTGGGACAGGGAATCAGCCCCAGCATTTT. Translating gives CASSGGTGNQPQHF.

Details on this clone: The same CDR3 also results from other DNA sequences found in this sample. V usage is TRBV11-2 and J usage is TRBJ2-3, with 10 bases fitting TRBD2. V was clipped by 1 base and J by 4 bases; unmatched bases: 2. The germline gives CDR1 SGHAT, CDR2 FQNNGV. The CDR3 is made up of 15 amino acids. The CDR3 protein is CASSLGLAGADTQYF. In DNA form, the CDR3 reads TGTGCCAGCAGCTTAGGGCTAGCGGGAGCAGATACGCAGTATTTT.

V and J are TRBV30 and TRBJ2-6; D uncertain. Germline lookup yields CDR1 GTSNPN and CDR2 SVGIG (reference sequence). Trimming pared 4 bases from V and 0 bases from J, leaving 13 bases between. There are 16 residues in the CDR3. This CDR3 is CAWTSAQTSGANVLTF. The DNA for the CDR3 is TGTGCCTGGACGAGCGCCCAGACCTCTGGGGCCAACGTCCTGACTTTC. Full variable domain (missing parts from reference TRBV30 and TRBJ2-6): SQTIHQWPATLVQPVGSPLSLECTVEGTSNPNLYWYRQAAGRGLQLLFYSVGIGQISSEVPQNLSASRPQDRQFILSSKKLLLSDSGFYLCAWTSAQTSGANVLTFGAGSRLTVL.